This entry lists 14 T cell receptor beta chains sequenced from one sample in a study of T cells in localized non-small cell lung cancer. Using immunoSEQ multiplex PCR, the repertoire was profiled, and TCRdb retains in-frame clones only, with some absent. The top ten clones hold 21% of a sample with tens of thousands of clones, about nine tenths of them seen once. Material: peripheral blood, obtained before any cancer treatment. The receptors originated from a male donor at least 60 years old with stage III squamous cell lung carcinoma.

The rearrangement joins TRBV7-9 to TRBJ2-3; no firm D call. Looked up from germline, CDR1 is SEHNR and CDR2 is FQNEAQ (reference sequence). The CDR3 runs to 11 residues. Deletions cut 4 bases from V and 5 bases from J, with 4 bases between. This chain's CDR3 is CASSYGDTQYF. CDR3 bases: TGTGCCAGCAGCTACGGAGATACGCAGTATTTT.

The chain recombines TRBV12-5 with TRBJ2-3; tentatively, D is TRBD2 (5 bases). The CDR3 covers 14 residues. Trimming pared 1 base from V and 3 bases from J, leaving 8 bases between. Germline lookup yields CDR1 LGHNT and CDR2 FRNRAP. CDR3 nucleotides: TGTGCTAGTGGTTTGGGACTACGGACAGATACGCAGTATTTT. It codes for CASGLGLRTDTQYF.

The rearrangement uses TRBV5-1 and TRBJ2-1, with 7 bases matching TRBD1. Germline CDR1 reads SGHRS; CDR2 reads YFSETQ. The J segment lost 3 bases and the V segment lost 0 bases, leaving 3 bases of the junction unmatched. CDR3 length: 15 amino acids. CDR3 DNA sequence: TGCGCCAGCAGCTTGGGACAGGGACGCTACAATGAGCAGTTCTTC. This encodes CASSLGQGRYNEQFF.

This chain uses TRBV11-2 with TRBJ2-3; no clear D. From germline, CDR1 is SGHAT and CDR2 FQNNGV. The CDR3 has 12 amino acids. Trimming removed 1 base from V and 6 bases from J, with 5 bases in between. CDR3 bases: TGTGCCAGCAGCTTAGGACGGGATACGCAGTATTTT. Amino acids: CASSLGRDTQYF.

V gene TRBV6-1 combines with J gene TRBJ2-1; D may correspond to TRBD1 or TRBD2 (5 bases each). Trimming stripped 1 base from V and 2 bases from J, with 9 bases between. The CDR3 runs 15 residues. Germline V gene sequence: CDR1 MNHNS, CDR2 SASEGT. The DNA for the CDR3 is TGTGCCAGCAGTGAAGTCGGGGCACCCTACAATGAGCAGTTCTTC. It codes for CASSEVGAPYNEQFF.

A single count supports this clone. The chain combines TRBV9 with TRBJ2-1; 7 nucleotides align to TRBD1. V shed 5 bases and J 5 bases; nucleotides not matched to a gene: 10. CDR3 length: 15 amino acids. Germline V gene lookup returns CDR1 SGDLS and CDR2 YYNGEE. The CDR3 bases are TGTGCCAGCAGTTATTACCGGGACAGCCACAATGAGCAGTTCTTC. It translates to CASSYYRDSHNEQFF.

This rearrangement joins TRBV2 to TRBJ1-5, with TRBD1 matching over 10 bases. Germline trimming cut 8 bases from V and 4 bases from J; bases unmatched to any gene: 11. The length of the CDR3 is 16 residues. Looked up from germline, CDR1 is SNHLY and CDR2 is FYNNEI. The CDR3 nucleotides read TGTGCCAGCTGGGCCGGGACAGGGGCCTTTAATCAGCCCCAGCATTTT. Translating it yields CASWAGTGAFNQPQHF.

V is TRBV5-5 and J is TRBJ1-1; D is ambiguous. The germline V gene encodes CDR1 SGHKS and CDR2 YYEKEE (reference sequence). V was pared by 0 bases and J by 1 base, with 13 bases between. The CDR3 is made up of 16 amino acids. CDR3 in DNA: TGTGCCAGCAGCTTGGCCGATCTACGGCAGAACACTGAAGCTTTCTTT. Protein: CASSLADLRQNTEAFF.

The chain recombines TRBV18 with TRBJ1-2, with 7 bases that match TRBD1. CDR1 and CDR2 (germline): KGHSH, LQKENI. V shed 3 bases, J shed 8 bases, and the junction held 9 bases outside the gene matches. The CDR3 is made up of 14 amino acids. The CDR3 sequence: CASSPYRTGGGYTF. The DNA for the CDR3 is TGTGCCAGCTCACCGTACCGGACAGGCGGGGGCTACACCTTC.

The chain employs TRBV2 and TRBJ2-5; possibly TRBD1 for D (5 bases). This CDR3 contains 14 residues. CDR1 and CDR2 from the germline V gene are SNHLY and FYNNEI. V lost 0 bases and J lost 2, with 7 bases in between. In nucleotides, the CDR3 is TGTGCCAGCAGTGAAGCGGCAGGGCAAGAGACCCAGTACTTC. Its translation: CASSEAAGQETQYF.

The chain couples TRBV19 to TRBJ1-3, with unresolved D. V was clipped by 3 bases and J by 0 bases, with 9 bases between them. Per the germline V gene, CDR1 is LNHDA and CDR2 is SQIVND (reference sequence). This CDR3 is built from 15 residues. CDR3 in amino acids: CASSIDWSSGNTIYF. The CDR3 coding sequence is TGTGCCAGTAGTATCGACTGGAGCTCTGGAAACACCATATATTTT.

In this sample, this clone turned up a few times. The V gene is TRBV7-2, the J gene TRBJ2-7; 8 bases line up with TRBD2. Trimming at V came to 2 bases and at J to 3 bases, leaving 0 bases not matched to a gene. This CDR3 is built from 13 residues. Germline V gene data show CDR1 as SGHTA and CDR2 as FQGNSA. This CDR3 reads CASSLSGGYEQYF. DNA for the CDR3: TGTGCCAGCAGCTTAAGCGGGGGCTACGAGCAGTACTTC. Together with reference TRBV7-2 and TRBJ2-7, the CDR3 gives the full variable domain: GAGVSQSPSNKVTEKGKDVELRCDPISGHTALYWYRQSLGQGLEFLIYFQGNSAPDKSGLPSDRFSAERTGGSVSTLTIQRTQQEDSAVYLCASSLSGGYEQYFGPGTRLTVT.

The chain has TRBV19 and TRBJ1-2; TRBD1 matches 11 bases. The length of the CDR3 is 13 residues. The ends lost 4 bases at V and 10 bases at J; junction bases unmatched: 5. Germline V gene data show CDR1 as LNHDA and CDR2 as SQIVND (reference sequence). The CDR3 DNA sequence: TGTGCCAGTAGTACGATGGGACAGGGGGACTACACCTTC. Encoded protein: CASSTMGQGDYTF.

CDR3 residues: CATSRGSGGAAEQFF. The CDR3 DNA follows: TGTGCCACCAGCAGGGGTAGCGGGGGGGCCGCCGAGCAGTTCTTC. The rearrangement uses TRBV15 and TRBJ2-1; 11 nucleotides line up with TRBD2. With V trimmed by 3 bases and J by 10 bases, 8 bases remained unmatched. Germline CDR1 reads LNHNV; CDR2 reads YYDKDF (reference sequence). CDR3 length equals 15 residues.